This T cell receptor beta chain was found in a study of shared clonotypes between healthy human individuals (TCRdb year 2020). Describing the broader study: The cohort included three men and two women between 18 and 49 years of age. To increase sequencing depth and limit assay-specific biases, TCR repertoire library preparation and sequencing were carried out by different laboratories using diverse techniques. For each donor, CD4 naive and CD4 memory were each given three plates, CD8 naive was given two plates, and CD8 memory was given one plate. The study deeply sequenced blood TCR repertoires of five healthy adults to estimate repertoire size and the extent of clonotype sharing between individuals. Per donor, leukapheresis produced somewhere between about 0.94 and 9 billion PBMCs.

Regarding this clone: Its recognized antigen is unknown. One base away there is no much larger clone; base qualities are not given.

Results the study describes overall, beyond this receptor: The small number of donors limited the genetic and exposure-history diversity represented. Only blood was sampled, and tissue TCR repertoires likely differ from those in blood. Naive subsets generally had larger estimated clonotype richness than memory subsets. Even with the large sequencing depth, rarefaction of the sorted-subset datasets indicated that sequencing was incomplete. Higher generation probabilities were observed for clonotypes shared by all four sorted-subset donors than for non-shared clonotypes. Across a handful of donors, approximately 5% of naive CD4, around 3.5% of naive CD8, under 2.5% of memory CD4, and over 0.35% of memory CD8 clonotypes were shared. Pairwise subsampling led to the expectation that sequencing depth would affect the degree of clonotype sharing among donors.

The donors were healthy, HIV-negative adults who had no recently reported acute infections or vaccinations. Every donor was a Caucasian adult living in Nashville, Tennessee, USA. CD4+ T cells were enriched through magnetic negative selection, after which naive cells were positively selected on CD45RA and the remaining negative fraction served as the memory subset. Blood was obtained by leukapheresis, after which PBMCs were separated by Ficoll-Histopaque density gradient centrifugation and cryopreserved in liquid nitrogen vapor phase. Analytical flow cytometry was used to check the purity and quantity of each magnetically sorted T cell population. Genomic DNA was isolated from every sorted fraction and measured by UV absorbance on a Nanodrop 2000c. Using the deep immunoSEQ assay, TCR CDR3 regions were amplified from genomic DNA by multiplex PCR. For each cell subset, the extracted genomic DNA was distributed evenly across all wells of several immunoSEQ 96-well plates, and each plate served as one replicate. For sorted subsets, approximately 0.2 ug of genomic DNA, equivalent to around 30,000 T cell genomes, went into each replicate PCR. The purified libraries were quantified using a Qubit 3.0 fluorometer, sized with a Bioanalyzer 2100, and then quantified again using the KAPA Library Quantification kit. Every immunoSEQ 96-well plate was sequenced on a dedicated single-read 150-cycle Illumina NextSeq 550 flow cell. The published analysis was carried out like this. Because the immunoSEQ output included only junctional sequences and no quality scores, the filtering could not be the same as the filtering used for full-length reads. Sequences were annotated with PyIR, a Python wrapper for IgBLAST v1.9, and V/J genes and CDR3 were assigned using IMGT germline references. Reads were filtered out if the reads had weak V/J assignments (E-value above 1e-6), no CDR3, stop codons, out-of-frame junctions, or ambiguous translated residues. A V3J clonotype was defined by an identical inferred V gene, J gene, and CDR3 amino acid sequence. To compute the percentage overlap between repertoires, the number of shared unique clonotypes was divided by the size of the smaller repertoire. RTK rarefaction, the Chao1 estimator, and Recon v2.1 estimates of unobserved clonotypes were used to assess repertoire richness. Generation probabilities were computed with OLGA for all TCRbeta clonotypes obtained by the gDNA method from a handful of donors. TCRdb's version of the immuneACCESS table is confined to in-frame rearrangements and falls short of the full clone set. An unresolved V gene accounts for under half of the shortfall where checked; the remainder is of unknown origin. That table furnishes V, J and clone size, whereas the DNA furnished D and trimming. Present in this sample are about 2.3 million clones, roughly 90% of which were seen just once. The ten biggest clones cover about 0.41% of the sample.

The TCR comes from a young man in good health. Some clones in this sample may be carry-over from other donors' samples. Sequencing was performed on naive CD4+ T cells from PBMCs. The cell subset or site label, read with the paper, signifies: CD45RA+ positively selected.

The CDR3 protein: CASSLETANSPLHF. The sequenced DNA is TGTGCCAGCAGTTTAGAGACAGCGAATTCACCCCTCCACTTT. The chain is encoded by TRBV28 joined to TRBJ1-6; D gene: possibly TRBD1, on 5 matching bases. Cut back by 2 bases and 7 bases, the V and J ends lie 9 bases apart. Including cysteine and phenylalanine, the CDR3 has 14 amino acids. CDR3 DNA is the only sequence kept; it has 42 bases, read in frame from the first base. The germline V gene sets CDR1 to MDHEN and CDR2 to SYDVKM. Full variable domain (CDR3 extended with the reference TRBV28 and TRBJ1-6 proteins): DVKVTQSSRYLVKRTGEKVFLECVQDMDHENMFWYRQDPGLGLRLIYFSYDVKMKEKGDIPEGYSVSREKKERFSLILESASTNQTSMYLCASSLETANSPLHFGNGTRLTVT.